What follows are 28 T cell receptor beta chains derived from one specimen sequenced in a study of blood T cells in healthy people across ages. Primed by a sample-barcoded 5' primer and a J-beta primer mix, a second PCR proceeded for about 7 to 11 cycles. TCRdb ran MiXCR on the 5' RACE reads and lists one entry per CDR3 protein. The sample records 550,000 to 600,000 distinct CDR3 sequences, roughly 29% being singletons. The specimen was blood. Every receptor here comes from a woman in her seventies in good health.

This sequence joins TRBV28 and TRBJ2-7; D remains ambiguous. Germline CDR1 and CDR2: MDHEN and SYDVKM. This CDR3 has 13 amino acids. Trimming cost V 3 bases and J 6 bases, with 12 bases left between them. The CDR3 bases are TGTGCCAGCAGTTTGGTCCAGCCGGGCGAGCAGTACTTC. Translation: CASSLVQPGEQYF.

CDR3 sequence reads: CASSMGIPGAEAFF. For the CDR3, the DNA is TGTGCCAGCAGCATGGGGATTCCGGGTGCTGAAGCTTTCTTT. This rearrangement joins TRBV7-9 to TRBJ1-1; D call uncertain. This CDR3 contains 14 residues. The germline gives CDR1 SEHNR, CDR2 FQNEAQ (reference sequence). V was pared by 5 bases and J by 6 bases, with 16 bases between.

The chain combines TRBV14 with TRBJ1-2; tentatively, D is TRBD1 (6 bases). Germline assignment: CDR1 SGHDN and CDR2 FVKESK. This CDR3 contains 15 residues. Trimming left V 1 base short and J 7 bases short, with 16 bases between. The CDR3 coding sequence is TGTGCCAGCAGCCAAGTGCCCCCAGGGGCTGGTGGCTACACCTTC. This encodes CASSQVPPGAGGYTF.

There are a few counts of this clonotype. The CDR3 here is CASSVDERGGLYRDTQYF. The CDR3 nucleotides are TGTGCCAGCAGCGTAGATGAGCGGGGGGGCCTTTATAGAGATACGCAGTATTTT. The rearrangement uses TRBV9 and TRBJ2-3; 10 bases line up with TRBD2. V trimming: 0 bases; J trimming: 5 bases; junction bases outside the gene matches: 12. Germline CDR1 reads SGDLS; CDR2 reads YYNGEE. The CDR3 is 18 amino acids. The full variable domain, rest sourced from reference TRBV9 and TRBJ2-3, is DSGVTQTPKHLITATGQRVTLRCSPRSGDLSVYWYQQSLDQGLQFLIQYYNGEERAKGNILERFSAQQFPDLHSELNLSSLELGDSALYFCASSVDERGGLYRDTQYFGPGTRLTVL.

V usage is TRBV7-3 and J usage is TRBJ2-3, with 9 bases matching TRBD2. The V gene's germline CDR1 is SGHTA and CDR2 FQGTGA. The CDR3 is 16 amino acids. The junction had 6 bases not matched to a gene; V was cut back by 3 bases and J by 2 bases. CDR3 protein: CASSLGLAGDTDTQYF. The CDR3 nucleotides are TGTGCCAGCAGCTTGGGGTTAGCGGGGGACACAGATACGCAGTATTTT. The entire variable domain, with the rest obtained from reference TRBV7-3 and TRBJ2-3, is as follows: GAGVSQTPSNKVTEKGKYVELRCDPISGHTALYWYRQSLGQGPEFLIYFQGTGAADDSGLPNDRFFAVRPEGSVSTLKIQRTERGDSAVYLCASSLGLAGDTDTQYFGPGTRLTVL.

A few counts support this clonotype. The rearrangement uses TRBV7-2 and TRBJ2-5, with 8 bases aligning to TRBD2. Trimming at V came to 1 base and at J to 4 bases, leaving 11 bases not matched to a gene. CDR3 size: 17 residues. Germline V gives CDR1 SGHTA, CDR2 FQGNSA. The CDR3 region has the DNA TGTGCCAGCAGCTTAGTCGGATCGGGGGGGGGCCCAGAGACCCAGTACTTC. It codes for CASSLVGSGGGPETQYF.

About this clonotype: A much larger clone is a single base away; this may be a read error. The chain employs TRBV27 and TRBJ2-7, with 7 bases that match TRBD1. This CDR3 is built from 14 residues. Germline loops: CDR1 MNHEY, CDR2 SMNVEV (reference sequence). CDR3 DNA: TGTGCCAGCAGTTCCTGGGACAGAAGGGGCGAGCAGCACTTC. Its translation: CASSSWDRRGEQHF.

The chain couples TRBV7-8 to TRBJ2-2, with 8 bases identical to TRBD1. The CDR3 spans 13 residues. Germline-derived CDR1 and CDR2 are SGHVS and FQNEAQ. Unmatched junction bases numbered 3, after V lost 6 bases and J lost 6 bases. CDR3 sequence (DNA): TGTGCCAGCAGAGCCAGGGGGCCCGGGGAGCTGTTTTTT. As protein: CASRARGPGELFF.

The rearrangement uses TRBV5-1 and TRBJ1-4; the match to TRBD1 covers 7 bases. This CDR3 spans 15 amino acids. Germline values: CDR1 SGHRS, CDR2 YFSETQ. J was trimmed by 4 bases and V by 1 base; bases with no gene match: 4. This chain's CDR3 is CASSLTGADNEKLFF. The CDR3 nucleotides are TGCGCCAGCAGCTTGACAGGGGCAGATAATGAAAAACTGTTTTTT. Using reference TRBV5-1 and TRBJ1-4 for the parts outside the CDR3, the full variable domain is KAGVTQTPRYLIKTRGQQVTLSCSPISGHRSVSWYQQTPGQGLQFLFEYFSETQRNKGNFPGRFSGRQFSNSRSEMNVSTLELGDSALYLCASSLTGADNEKLFFGSGTQLSVL.

CDR3 DNA sequence: TGTGCCAGCGCAAAGGGGGGGAGTCAAGAGACCCAGTACTTC. Amino acid sequence: CASAKGGSQETQYF. V gene TRBV6-5 combines with J gene TRBJ2-5, with D maybe TRBD2 (7 bases). Deletions cut 8 bases from V and 2 bases from J, with 15 bases between. The CDR3 has 14 amino acids. CDR1 and CDR2 (germline): MNHEY, SVGAGI.

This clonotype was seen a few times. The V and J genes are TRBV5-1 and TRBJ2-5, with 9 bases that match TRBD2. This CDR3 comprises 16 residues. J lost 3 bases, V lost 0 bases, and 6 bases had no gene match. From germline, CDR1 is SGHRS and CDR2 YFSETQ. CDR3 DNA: TGCGCCAGCAGCTTGGGGATTAGCGGGGGCGAAGAGACCCAGTACTTC. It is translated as CASSLGISGGEETQYF.

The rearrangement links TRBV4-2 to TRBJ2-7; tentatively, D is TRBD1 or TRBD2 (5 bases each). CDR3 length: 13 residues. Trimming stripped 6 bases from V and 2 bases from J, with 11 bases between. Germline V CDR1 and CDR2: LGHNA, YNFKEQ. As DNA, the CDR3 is TGTGCCAGCAGTCCAGGGAGCGCCTACGAGCAGTACTTC. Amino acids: CASSPGSAYEQYF.

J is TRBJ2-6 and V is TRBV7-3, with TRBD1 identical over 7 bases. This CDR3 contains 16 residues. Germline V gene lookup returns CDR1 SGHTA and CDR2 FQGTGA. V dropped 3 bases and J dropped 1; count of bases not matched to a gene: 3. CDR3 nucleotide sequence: TGTGCCAGCAGCTTCCTACAGGGGTCTGGGGCCAACGTCCTGACTTTC. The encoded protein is CASSFLQGSGANVLTF.

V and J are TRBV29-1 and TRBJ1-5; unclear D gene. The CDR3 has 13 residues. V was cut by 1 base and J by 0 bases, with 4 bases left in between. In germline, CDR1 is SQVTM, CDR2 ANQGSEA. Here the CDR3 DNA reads TGCAGCGTTGAAGTTGATAGCAATCAGCCCCAGCATTTT. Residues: CSVEVDSNQPQHF.

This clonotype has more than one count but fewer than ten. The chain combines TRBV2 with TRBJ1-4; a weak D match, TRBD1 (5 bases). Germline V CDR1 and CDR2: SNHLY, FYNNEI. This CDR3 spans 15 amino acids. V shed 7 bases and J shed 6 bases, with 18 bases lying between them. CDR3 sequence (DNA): TGTGCCAGCAAGCCTTCGTGGGGGGTCGATGAAAAACTGTTTTTT. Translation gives CASKPSWGVDEKLFF.

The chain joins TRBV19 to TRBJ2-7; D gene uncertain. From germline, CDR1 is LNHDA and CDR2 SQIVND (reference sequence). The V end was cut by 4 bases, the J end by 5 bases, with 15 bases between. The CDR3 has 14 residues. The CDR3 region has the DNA TGTGCCAGTAGTAACCCGACCCGAACCCACGAGCAGTACTTC. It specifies CASSNPTRTHEQYF.

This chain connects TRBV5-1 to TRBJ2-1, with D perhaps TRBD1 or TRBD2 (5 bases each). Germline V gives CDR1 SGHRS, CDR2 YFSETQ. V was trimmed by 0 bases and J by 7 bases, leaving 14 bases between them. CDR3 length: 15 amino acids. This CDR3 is CASSLEGAGWNEQFF. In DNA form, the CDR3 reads TGCGCCAGCAGCTTGGAAGGGGCGGGTTGGAATGAGCAGTTCTTC. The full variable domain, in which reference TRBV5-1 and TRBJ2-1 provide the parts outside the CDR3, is KAGVTQTPRYLIKTRGQQVTLSCSPISGHRSVSWYQQTPGQGLQFLFEYFSETQRNKGNFPGRFSGRQFSNSRSEMNVSTLELGDSALYLCASSLEGAGWNEQFFGPGTRLTVL.

As DNA, the CDR3 is TGCAGTGCATCCGGACAGGGATACGGGGAGCTGTTTTTT. Amino acids: CSASGQGYGELFF. This rearrangement joins TRBV20-1 to TRBJ2-2, with 8 nucleotides matching TRBD1. CDR3 length equals 13 residues. Germline V CDR1 and CDR2: DFQATT, SNEGSKA (reference sequence). Losses at the gene ends were 6 bases for V and 7 bases for J; bases not matched to a gene: 7.

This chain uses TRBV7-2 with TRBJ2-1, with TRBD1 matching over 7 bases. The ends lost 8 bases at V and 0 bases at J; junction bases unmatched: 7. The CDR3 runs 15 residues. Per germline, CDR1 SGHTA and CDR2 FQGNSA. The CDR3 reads CASQLGTASYNEQFF. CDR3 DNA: TGTGCCAGCCAACTCGGGACAGCCTCCTACAATGAGCAGTTCTTC.

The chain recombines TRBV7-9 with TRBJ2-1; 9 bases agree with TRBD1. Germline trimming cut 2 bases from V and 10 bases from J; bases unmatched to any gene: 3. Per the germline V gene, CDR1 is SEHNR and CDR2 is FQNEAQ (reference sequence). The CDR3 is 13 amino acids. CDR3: CASSLRDRVEQFF. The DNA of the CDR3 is TGTGCCAGCAGCTTACGGGACAGGGTCGAGCAGTTCTTC.

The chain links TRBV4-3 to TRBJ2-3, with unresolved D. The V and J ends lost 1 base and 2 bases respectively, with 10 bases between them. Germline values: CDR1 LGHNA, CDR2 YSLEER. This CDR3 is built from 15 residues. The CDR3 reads CASSQAVGPTDTQYF. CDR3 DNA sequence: TGCGCCAGCAGCCAAGCAGTGGGTCCCACAGATACGCAGTATTTT.

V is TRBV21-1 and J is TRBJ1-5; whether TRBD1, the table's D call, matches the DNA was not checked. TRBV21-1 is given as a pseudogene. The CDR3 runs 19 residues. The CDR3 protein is CASSKGGGTVFLGNQPQHF. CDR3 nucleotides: TGTGCCAGCAGCAAAGGGGGGGGGACAGTCTTTTTAGGCAATCAGCCCCAGCATTTT.

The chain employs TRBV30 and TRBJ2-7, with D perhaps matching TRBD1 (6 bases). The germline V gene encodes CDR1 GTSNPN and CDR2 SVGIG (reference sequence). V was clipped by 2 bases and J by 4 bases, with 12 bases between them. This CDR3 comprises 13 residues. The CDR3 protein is CAWSRSQGYEQYF. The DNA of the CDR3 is TGTGCCTGGAGTAGGTCCCAGGGGTACGAGCAGTACTTC.

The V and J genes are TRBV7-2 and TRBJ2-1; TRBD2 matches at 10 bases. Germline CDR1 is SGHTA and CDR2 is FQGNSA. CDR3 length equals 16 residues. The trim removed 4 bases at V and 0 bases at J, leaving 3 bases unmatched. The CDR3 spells CASSSSSGGSYNEQFF. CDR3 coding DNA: TGTGCCAGCAGCTCCTCTAGCGGGGGCTCCTACAATGAGCAGTTCTTC.

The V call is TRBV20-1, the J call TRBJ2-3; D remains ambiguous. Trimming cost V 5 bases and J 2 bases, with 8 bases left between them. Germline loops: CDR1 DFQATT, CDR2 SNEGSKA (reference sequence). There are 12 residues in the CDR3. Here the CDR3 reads CSAQTHTDTQYF. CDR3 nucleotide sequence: TGCAGTGCTCAGACACACACAGATACGCAGTATTTT.

CDR3 coding DNA: TGCGCCAGCAGCCAAACCCGGGGTTCCTTTGCAACTAATGAAAAACTGTTTTTT. Protein product: CASSQTRGSFATNEKLFF. This chain connects TRBV4-3 to TRBJ1-4; D uncertain. This CDR3 has 18 amino acids. Germline CDR1 reads LGHNA; CDR2 reads YSLEER. V was cut by 2 bases and J by 0 bases, with 16 bases left in between.

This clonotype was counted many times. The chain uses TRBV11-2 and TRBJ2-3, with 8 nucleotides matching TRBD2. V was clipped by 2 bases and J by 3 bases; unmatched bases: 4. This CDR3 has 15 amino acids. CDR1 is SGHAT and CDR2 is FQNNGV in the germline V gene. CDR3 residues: CASSLQRGRTDTQYF. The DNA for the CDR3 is TGTGCCAGCAGCTTACAGCGGGGGAGAACAGATACGCAGTATTTT.

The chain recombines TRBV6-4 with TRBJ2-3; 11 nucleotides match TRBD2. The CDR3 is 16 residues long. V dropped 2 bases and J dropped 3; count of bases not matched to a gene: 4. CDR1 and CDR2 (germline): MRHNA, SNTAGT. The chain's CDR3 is CASSDKGLAATDTQYF. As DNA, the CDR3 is TGTGCCAGCAGTGACAAGGGACTAGCGGCGACAGATACGCAGTATTTT.